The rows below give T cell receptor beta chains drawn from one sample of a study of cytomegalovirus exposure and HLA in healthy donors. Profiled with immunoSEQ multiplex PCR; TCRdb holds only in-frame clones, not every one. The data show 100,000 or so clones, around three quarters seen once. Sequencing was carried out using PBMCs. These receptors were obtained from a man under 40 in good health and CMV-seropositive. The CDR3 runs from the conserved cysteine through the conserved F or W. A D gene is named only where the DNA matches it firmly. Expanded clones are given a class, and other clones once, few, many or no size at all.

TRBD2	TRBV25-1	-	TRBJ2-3	TGTGCCAGCATGGGGTTTGGGAAGCCGGGAGGTACGCAGTATTTT	CASMGFGKPGGTQYF
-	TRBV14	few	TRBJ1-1	TGTGCCAGCAGCCAAGTTGGCCTGGGCGCTGAAGCTTTCTTT	CASSQVGLGAEAFF
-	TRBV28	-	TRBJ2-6	TGTGCCACCGCGGGCTCTGGGGCCAACGTCCTGACTTTC	CATAGSGANVLTF
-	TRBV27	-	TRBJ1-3	TGTGCCAGCAGAAGATCCCGGGACTCTGGAAACACCATATATTTT	CASRRSRDSGNTIYF
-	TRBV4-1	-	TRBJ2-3	TGCGCCAGCAGCCAAGATTTCGGGGCAGATACGCAGTATTTT	CASSQDFGADTQYF
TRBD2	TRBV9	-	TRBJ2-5	TGTGCCAGCAGCGTATCTCCCGGACTAGCTCAAGAGACCCAGTACTTC	CASSVSPGLAQETQYF
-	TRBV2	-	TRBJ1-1	TGTGCCAGCAGCCTTGCCTCGGGAGTGTTTGAAGCTTTCTTT	CASSLASGVFEAFF
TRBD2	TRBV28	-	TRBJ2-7	TGTGCCAGCAGTTTCACACTAGCGGGGCTTTCCTACGAGCAGTACTTC	CASSFTLAGLSYEQYF
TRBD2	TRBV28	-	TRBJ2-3	TGTGCCAGCAGTCCGGGGGGAATCACAGATACGCAGTATTTT	CASSPGGITDTQYF
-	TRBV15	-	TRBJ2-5	TGTGCCACCAGCAGAGACCTCCCCGGACGGGGAGAGACCCAGTACTTC	CATSRDLPGRGETQYF